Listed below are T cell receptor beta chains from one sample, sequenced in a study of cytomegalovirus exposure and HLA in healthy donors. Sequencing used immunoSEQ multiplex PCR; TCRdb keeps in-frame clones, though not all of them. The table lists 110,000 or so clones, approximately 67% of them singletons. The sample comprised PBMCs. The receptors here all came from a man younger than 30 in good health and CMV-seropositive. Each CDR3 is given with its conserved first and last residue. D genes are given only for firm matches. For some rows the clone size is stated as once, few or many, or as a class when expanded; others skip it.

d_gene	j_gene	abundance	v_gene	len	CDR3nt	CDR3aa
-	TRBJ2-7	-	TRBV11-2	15	TGTGCCAGCAGCGATCCCCACAGGGTAAGGAGCGAGCAGTACTTC	CASSDPHRVRSEQYF
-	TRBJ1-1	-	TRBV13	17	TGTGCCAGCAGCCTCGTAAGGGGGAAGGTAGGGCACACTGAAGCTTTCTTT	CASSLVRGKVGHTEAFF
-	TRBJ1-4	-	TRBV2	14	TGTGCCAGCAGCCAGGGGACCAATAATGAAAAACTGTTTTTT	CASSQGTNNEKLFF
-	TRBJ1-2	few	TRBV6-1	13	TGTGCCAGCACCAAAAGTGAGGGCTATGGCTACACCTTC	CASTKSEGYGYTF
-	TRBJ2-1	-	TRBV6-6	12	TGTGCCAGCAGCGAAGTCAGGGGGGTCCCGTTCTTC	CASSEVRGVPFF
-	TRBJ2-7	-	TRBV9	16	TGTGCCAGCAGCGTAGGAGTAATCTCGCACTCCTACGAGCAGTACTTC	CASSVGVISHSYEQYF
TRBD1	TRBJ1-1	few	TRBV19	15	TGTGCCAGTAGTATTGTCCCGACAGGGCGGACTGAAGCTTTCTTT	CASSIVPTGRTEAFF
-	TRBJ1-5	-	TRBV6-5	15	TGTGCCAGCAGGACCCGGCGGGGGGGCAATCAGCCCCAGCATTTT	CASRTRRGGNQPQHF
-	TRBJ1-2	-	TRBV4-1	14	TGCGCCAGCAGCCAAGTGGCAGTCTACTATGGCTACACCTTC	CASSQVAVYYGYTF
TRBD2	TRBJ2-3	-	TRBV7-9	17	TGTGCCAGCAGCCCCGGACTAGCGGGGGGGCCCACAGATACGCAGTATTTT	CASSPGLAGGPTDTQYF
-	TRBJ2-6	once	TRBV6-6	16	TGTGCCAGCAGTTCCCCGGGGGGCACCGGGGCCAACGTCCTGACTTTC	CASSSPGGTGANVLTF
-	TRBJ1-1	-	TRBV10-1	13	TGCGCCAGCAGTTCTTCAGGGTATACTGAAGCTTTCTTT	CASSSSGYTEAFF
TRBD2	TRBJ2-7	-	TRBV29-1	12	TGCAGCGTCGCTAGCGGGGAATACGAGCAGTACTTC	CSVASGEYEQYF
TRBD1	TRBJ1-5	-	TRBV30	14	TGTGCCTGGAGTGGACAGGGTAGCAATCAGCCCCAGCATTTT	CAWSGQGSNQPQHF
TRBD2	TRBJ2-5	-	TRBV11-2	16	TGTGCCAGCAGCTTACAACGCGGGGGGGCGGGGGAGACCCAGTACTTC	CASSLQRGGAGETQYF
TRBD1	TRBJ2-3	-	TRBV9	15	TGTGCCAGCAGTCTGGACAGGGGGCGAGGAGATACGCAGTATTTT	CASSLDRGRGDTQYF
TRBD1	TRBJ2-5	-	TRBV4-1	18	TGCGCCAGCAGCCAAGTAAACTCCGGGACAGGGCGCCAAGAGACCCAGTACTTC	CASSQVNSGTGRQETQYF
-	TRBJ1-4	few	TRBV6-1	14	TGTGCCAGCAGTGTGGCAGGAATTAATGAAAAACTGTTTTTT	CASSVAGINEKLFF
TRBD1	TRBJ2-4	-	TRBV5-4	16	TGTGCCAGCAGCCCCCCGGGACAGGGATTGGGAAACATTCAGTACTTC	CASSPPGQGLGNIQYF
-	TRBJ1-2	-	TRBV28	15	TGTGCCAGCAGTGTCACCCTCGGAGCTCGACCCGGCTACACCTTC	CASSVTLGARPGYTF
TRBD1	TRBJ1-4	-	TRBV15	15	TGTGCCACCAGCAGAGAGACAGGGGCGGTCGAAAAACTGTTTTTT	CATSRETGAVEKLFF
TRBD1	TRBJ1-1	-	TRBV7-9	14	TGTGCCAGCAGCTTAGGACAGGGGGGGATTGAAGCTTTCTTT	CASSLGQGGIEAFF
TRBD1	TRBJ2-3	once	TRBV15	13	TGTGCCACGAGGGACAGAATCACAGATACGCAGTATTTT	CATRDRITDTQYF
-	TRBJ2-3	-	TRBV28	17	TGTGCCAGCAGTCCAACTCTACAGGGTCCCTCTCGCTATACGCAGTATTTT	CASSPTLQGPSRYTQYF
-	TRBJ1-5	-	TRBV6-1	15	TGTGCCAGCAGGCCACAGGGAATCAGCAATCAGCCCCAGCATTTT	CASRPQGISNQPQHF
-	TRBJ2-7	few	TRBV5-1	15	TGCGCCAGCAGCTTGTTAGGCGACAGTTCCTACGAGCAGTACTTC	CASSLLGDSSYEQYF
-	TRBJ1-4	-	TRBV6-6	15	TGTGCCAGCAGTTACGGGGCAGGGATTAATGAAAAACTGTTTTTT	CASSYGAGINEKLFF
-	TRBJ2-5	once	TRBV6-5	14	TGTGCCAGCAGCCTCCAGTCCAGTGAAGAGACCCAGTACTTC	CASSLQSSEETQYF
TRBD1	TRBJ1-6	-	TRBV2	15	TGTGCCAGCACCAGGGGGGATAACTATAATTCACCCCTCCACTTT	CASTRGDNYNSPLHF
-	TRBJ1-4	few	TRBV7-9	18	TGTGCCAGCAGCGCTCCCCAGGGGAACACGATAACTAATGAAAAACTGTTTTTT	CASSAPQGNTITNEKLFF
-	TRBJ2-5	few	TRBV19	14	TGTGCCAGTAGTATGGTGGGGCGTAGGGAGACCCAGTACTTC	CASSMVGRRETQYF
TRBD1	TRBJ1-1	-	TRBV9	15	TGTGCCAGCAGCAACCTGGACAGGGGCGGACTTGAAGCTTTCTTT	CASSNLDRGGLEAFF
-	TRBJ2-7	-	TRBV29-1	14	TGCAGCGTTGAAGGGTCCGGGGGTCCCTACGAGCAGTACTTC	CSVEGSGGPYEQYF
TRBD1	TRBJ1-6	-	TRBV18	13	TGTGCCACCGGGACAGACTATAATTCACCCCTCCACTTT	CATGTDYNSPLHF
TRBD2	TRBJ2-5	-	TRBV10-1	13	TGCGCCAGCAGTGATGCGGGAGAAGAGACCCAGTACTTC	CASSDAGEETQYF
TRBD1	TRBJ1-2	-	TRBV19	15	TGTGCCAGTAGTACCAATTTGGGACAGCTCTATGGCTACACCTTC	CASSTNLGQLYGYTF
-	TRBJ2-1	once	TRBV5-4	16	TGTGCCAGCAGCGAAACGGGACTCTCGAATAACAATGAGCAGTTCTTC	CASSETGLSNNNEQFF
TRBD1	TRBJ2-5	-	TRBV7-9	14	TGTGCCAGCAGCTTAGTGGGGACAGGGGAGACCCAGTACTTC	CASSLVGTGETQYF
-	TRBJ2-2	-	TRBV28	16	TGTGCCAGCTATACAAGAGACAGGAGATACACCGGGGAGCTGTTTTTT	CASYTRDRRYTGELFF
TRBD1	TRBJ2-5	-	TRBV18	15	TGTGCCAGCTCACCGGACAGGACGTACCAAGAGACCCAGTACTTC	CASSPDRTYQETQYF
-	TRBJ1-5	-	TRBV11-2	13	TGTGCCAGCAGCTCAGGGGTTCGGCAGCCCCAGCATTTT	CASSSGVRQPQHF
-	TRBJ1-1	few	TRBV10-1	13	TGCGCCAGCAGAGACAATAACCGGGGTGAAGCTTTCTTT	CASRDNNRGEAFF
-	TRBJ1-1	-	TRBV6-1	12	TGTGCCAGCCGATACAGAAACACTGAAGCTTTCTTT	CASRYRNTEAFF
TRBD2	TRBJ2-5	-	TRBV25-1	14	TGTGCCAGCAGTGAACTAGCGGGACAAGAGACCCAGTACTTC	CASSELAGQETQYF
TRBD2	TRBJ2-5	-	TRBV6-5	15	TGTGCCAGCAGACTAGCGGGGGGGACCCAAGAGACCCAGTACTTC	CASRLAGGTQETQYF
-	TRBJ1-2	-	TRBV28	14	TGTGCCAGCAGTCCAGCTCAGGGGTTCGATGGCTACACCTTC	CASSPAQGFDGYTF
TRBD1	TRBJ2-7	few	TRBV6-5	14	TGTGCCAGCAGTTACATGGGACAGTCCTACGAGCAGTACTTC	CASSYMGQSYEQYF
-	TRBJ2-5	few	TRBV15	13	TGTGCCACCAGCAGAGGACTAGAGGAGACCCAGTACTTC	CATSRGLEETQYF
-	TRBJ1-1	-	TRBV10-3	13	TGTGCCATCAGCGCGGGGGAGCCATCTGAAGCTTTCTTT	CAISAGEPSEAFF
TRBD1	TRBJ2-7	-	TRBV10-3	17	TGTGCCATCCTTAATAGTCTTGGGGACAGAAACTCCTACGAGCAGTACTTC	CAILNSLGDRNSYEQYF
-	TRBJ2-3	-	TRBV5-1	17	TGCGCCAGCAGCTTGAATCCAGACAGGTCCACGACAGATACGCAGTATTTT	CASSLNPDRSTTDTQYF
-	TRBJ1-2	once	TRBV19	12	TGTGCCAGTAGTAACTCGAACTATGGCTACACCTTC	CASSNSNYGYTF
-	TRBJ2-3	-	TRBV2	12	TGTGCCAGCACCCTTTCCACAGATACGCAGTATTTT	CASTLSTDTQYF
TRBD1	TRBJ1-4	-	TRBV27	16	TGTGCCAGCAGTTTAAGTAGGACAGGATCCGCGGAAAAACTGTTTTTT	CASSLSRTGSAEKLFF
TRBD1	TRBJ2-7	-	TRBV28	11	TGTGGAACGACAGGGTTTGGGGAGCAGTACTTC	CGTTGFGEQYF
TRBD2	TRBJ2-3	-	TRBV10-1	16	TGCGCCAGCAGTGAGGCTAGCGGGGGCCGCACAGATACGCAGTATTTT	CASSEASGGRTDTQYF
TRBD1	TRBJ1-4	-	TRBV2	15	TGTGCCAGCAGGCTTACAGGGGGCGATGATGAAAAACTGTTTTTT	CASRLTGGDDEKLFF